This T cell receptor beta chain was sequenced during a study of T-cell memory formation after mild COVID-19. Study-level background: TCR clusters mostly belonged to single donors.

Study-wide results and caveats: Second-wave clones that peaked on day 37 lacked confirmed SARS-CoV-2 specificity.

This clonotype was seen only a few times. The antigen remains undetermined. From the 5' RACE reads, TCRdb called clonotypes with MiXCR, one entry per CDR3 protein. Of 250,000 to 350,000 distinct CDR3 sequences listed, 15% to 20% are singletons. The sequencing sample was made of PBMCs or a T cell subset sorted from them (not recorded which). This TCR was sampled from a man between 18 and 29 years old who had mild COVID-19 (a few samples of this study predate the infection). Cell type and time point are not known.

CDR3 residues: CASSRRATDTQYF. Written as DNA, the CDR3 is TGCGCCAGCAGCCGTCGGGCCACAGATACGCAGTATTTT. The rearrangement links TRBV4-3 to TRBJ2-3, with D unresolved. The CDR3 totals 13 residues. V lost 4 bases to trimming and J lost 2 bases, with 7 bases between them. The V gene's germline CDR1 is LGHNA and CDR2 YSLEER.